The rows below give T cell receptor beta chains drawn from one sample of a study of blood T cell repertoires in COVID-19. Sequenced by immunoSEQ multiplex PCR; TCRdb stores in-frame clones only, minus some. The data hold more than 110,000 clones, with roughly 80% observed a single time. Sequencing was carried out using peripheral blood. These receptors were collected from a woman aged 60-70 years with acute or convalescent COVID-19. CDR3s include the opening cysteine and the closing phenylalanine or tryptophan. A D gene is named only where the DNA matches it firmly. A clone size is listed for some rows: how often the clone was seen (once, few, many), or a class if it is expanded.

-	14	TRBD1	TRBV28	TRBJ1-5	CASSPGTAISPQHF	TGTGCCAGCAGCCCCGGGACAGCAATCAGCCCCCAGCATTTT
-	15	-	TRBV19	TRBJ1-4	CASMSGSATNEKLFF	TGTGCCAGTATGAGCGGAAGTGCGACTAATGAAAAACTGTTTTTT
-	14	-	TRBV19	TRBJ1-5	CASSIRDGDQPQHF	TGTGCCAGTAGTATACGAGACGGAGATCAGCCCCAGCATTTT
-	15	TRBD1	TRBV11-1	TRBJ2-2	CASSLRQGASGELFF	TGTGCCAGCAGCTTACGACAGGGGGCTTCCGGGGAGCTGTTTTTT
-	13	-	TRBV12-3/TRBV12-4	TRBJ2-5	CASRIDPRETQYF	TGTGCCAGCAGGATTGACCCGAGGGAGACCCAGTACTTC
few	13	TRBD1	TRBV5-3	TRBJ1-4	CAIGDREDEKLFF	TGTGCCATCGGGGACAGGGAGGATGAAAAACTGTTTTTT
-	11	-	TRBV20-1	TRBJ2-2	CSVTGTGELFF	TGCAGCGTTACCGGGACCGGGGAGCTGTTTTTT
-	13	-	TRBV28	TRBJ1-4	CASMEPFNEKLFF	TGTGCCAGCATGGAGCCCTTCAATGAAAAACTGTTTTTT
-	15	TRBD2	TRBV5-4	TRBJ2-7	CASSLASGSLYEQYF	TGTGCCAGCAGCTTGGCTAGCGGGAGCCTCTACGAGCAGTACTTC
-	16	-	TRBV5-1	TRBJ2-7	CASSLVAYGGSHEQYF	TGCGCCAGCAGCTTGGTGGCGTATGGAGGGTCCCACGAGCAGTACTTC
-	15	-	TRBV6-5	TRBJ2-7	CASSSVLGSSYEQYF	TGTGCCAGCAGTTCCGTCCTCGGGTCCTCCTACGAGCAGTACTTC
-	16	TRBD1	TRBV28	TRBJ2-7	CASSLWAGQGTYEQYF	TGTGCCAGCAGTTTATGGGCGGGACAGGGTACCTACGAGCAGTACTTC
few	15	-	TRBV19	TRBJ1-1	CASTISQSRNTEAFF	TGTGCCAGTACCATCTCTCAGTCTAGGAACACTGAAGCTTTCTTT
-	14	-	TRBV28	TRBJ1-4	CASRFSAGGEKLFF	TGTGCCAGCAGGTTCTCCGCGGGGGGAGAAAAACTGTTTTTT
-	14	-	TRBV7-8	TRBJ2-1	CASSLSTRDNEQFF	TGTGCCAGCAGCTTAAGTACCAGGGACAATGAGCAGTTCTTC
-	16	TRBD1	TRBV6-4	TRBJ1-1	CASSDPPDRVRTEAFF	TGTGCCAGCAGTGACCCACCGGACAGGGTCCGGACTGAAGCTTTCTTT
-	15	TRBD1	TRBV7-8	TRBJ2-3	CASTRDRGRTDTQYF	TGTGCCAGCACCAGAGACAGGGGGCGGACAGATACGCAGTATTTT
-	19	TRBD2	TRBV13	TRBJ2-1	CASRRGGAGGLRLYNEQFF	TGTGCCAGCAGGCGGGGAGGAGCGGGAGGGTTGAGATTGTACAATGAGCAGTTCTTC
-	15	-	TRBV5-1	TRBJ2-7	CASSLRTDRSYEQYF	TGCGCCAGCAGCTTAAGGACAGACCGCTCCTACGAGCAGTACTTC
-	15	TRBD1	TRBV7-9	TRBJ1-6	CASSSRGRGDSPLHF	TGTGCCAGCAGCTCCAGGGGGCGCGGGGATTCACCCCTCCACTTT
-	15	-	TRBV5-1	TRBJ1-1	CASSLAGKMNTEAFF	TGCGCCAGCAGCTTGGCCGGGAAGATGAACACTGAAGCTTTCTTT
-	16	TRBD1	TRBV7-2	TRBJ1-2	CASSFQRGRINYGYTF	TGTGCCAGCAGCTTTCAAAGGGGGCGCATCAACTATGGCTACACCTTC
-	16	-	TRBV7-6	TRBJ2-6	CASSLDGTLGANVLTF	TGTGCCAGCAGCTTAGATGGCACACTAGGGGCCAACGTCCTGACTTTC
-	12	-	TRBV6-2/TRBV6-3	TRBJ1-1	CASSSERLEAFF	TGTGCCAGCAGTTCCGAGCGGCTTGAAGCTTTCTTT
-	16	-	TRBV15	TRBJ2-7	CATSRELRVLSYEQYF	TGTGCCACCAGCAGAGAACTCCGGGTTCTATCCTACGAGCAGTACTTC
-	13	-	TRBV24-1	TRBJ1-1	CATSDYSRTEAFF	TGTGCCACCAGTGACTACTCAAGAACTGAAGCTTTCTTT
-	14	-	TRBV18	TRBJ1-2	CASSPSDSNYGYTF	TGTGCCAGCTCACCATCGGACAGTAACTATGGCTACACCTTC
few	13	TRBD2	TRBV7-8	TRBJ2-7	CASSLAGGREQYF	TGTGCCAGCAGCTTAGCGGGAGGGCGGGAGCAGTACTTC
-	17	-	TRBV7-9	TRBJ2-7	CASSSPTGTAGPYEQYF	TGTGCCAGCAGCTCGCCCACCGGGACTGCTGGCCCCTACGAGCAGTACTTC
-	14	TRBD1	TRBV28	TRBJ2-7	CATKPDRVFYEQYF	TGTGCCACCAAGCCAGACAGGGTTTTCTACGAGCAGTACTTC
-	15	TRBD1	TRBV10-3	TRBJ2-7	CAIRGQARSSYEQYF	TGTGCCATCAGGGGACAGGCCCGAAGCTCCTACGAGCAGTACTTC
-	15	TRBD2	TRBV9	TRBJ2-7	CASSVAGGGAYEQYF	TGTGCCAGCAGCGTAGCTGGGGGGGGAGCCTACGAGCAGTACTTC
few	15	TRBD1	TRBV19	TRBJ1-2	CASSYRDRVMDGYTF	TGTGCCAGTAGTTACCGGGACAGGGTAATGGATGGCTACACCTTC
-	16	-	TRBV5-5	TRBJ2-1	CASSTIAVGVVNEQFF	TGTGCCAGCAGCACTATAGCTGTAGGGGTTGTAAATGAGCAGTTCTTC
once	19	TRBD1	TRBV28	TRBJ2-6	CASSFGTGTGDSGANVLTF	TGTGCCAGCAGTTTTGGGACCGGGACAGGTGATTCTGGGGCCAACGTCCTGACTTTC
few	12	-	TRBV9	TRBJ2-3	CASRSGTDTQYF	TGTGCCAGCAGATCTGGCACAGATACGCAGTATTTT
-	15	-	TRBV10-3	TRBJ1-3	CAISEAGTTRNTIYF	TGTGCCATCAGTGAGGCCGGGACAACGAGAAACACCATATATTTT
-	15	TRBD2	TRBV2	TRBJ2-3	CASATGLGVRDTQYF	TGTGCCAGCGCAACGGGACTAGGGGTGAGAGATACGCAGTATTTT
-	14	-	TRBV19	TRBJ2-1	CASSIAGLSNEQFF	TGTGCCAGTAGTATAGCCGGACTCAGCAATGAGCAGTTCTTC
-	12	-	TRBV7-8	TRBJ1-1	CASTYGKYEAFF	TGTGCCAGCACCTACGGGAAGTATGAAGCTTTCTTT
-	17	TRBD1	TRBV24-1	TRBJ1-5	CATSDSRDRGPLGAQHF	TGTGCCACCAGTGATTCCCGGGACAGGGGGCCCCTTGGGGCCCAGCATTTT
few	12	-	TRBV30	TRBJ1-6	CAWTLQPSPLHF	TGTGCCTGGACCCTACAGCCTTCACCCCTCCACTTT
-	15	-	TRBV4-1	TRBJ1-5	CASSQVFQGGMPQHF	TGCGCCAGCAGCCAAGTGTTCCAGGGAGGGATGCCCCAGCATTTT
few	16	-	TRBV27	TRBJ2-7	CASSFIGGGGVYEQYF	TGTGCCAGCAGTTTTATCGGGGGAGGAGGGGTTTACGAGCAGTACTTC
-	15	-	TRBV28	TRBJ2-7	CASSPPRVAAYEQYF	TGTGCCAGCAGTCCGCCGCGGGTAGCGGCATACGAGCAGTACTTC
-	12	-	TRBV7-9	TRBJ2-7	CASSEYTGRQYF	TGTGCCAGCAGCGAATATACAGGTCGGCAGTACTTC
few	14	-	TRBV6-2/TRBV6-3	TRBJ1-1	CASSQTWTVNEAFF	TGTGCCAGCAGTCAAACCTGGACAGTGAATGAAGCTTTCTTT
-	16	TRBD1	TRBV11-2	TRBJ2-7	CASSSRDRGASYEQYF	TGTGCCAGCAGCTCCCGCGACAGGGGGGCCTCCTACGAGCAGTACTTC
-	14	-	TRBV29-1	TRBJ2-1	CSVETVSSYNEQFF	TGCAGCGTTGAGACTGTCAGCTCCTACAATGAGCAGTTCTTC
once	15	-	TRBV6-6	TRBJ1-3	CASSQTAVSGNTIYF	TGTGCCAGCAGTCAGACAGCCGTATCTGGAAACACCATATATTTT
-	13	-	TRBV6-5	TRBJ1-2	CASSYSIGGTRTF	TGTGCCAGCAGTTACTCGATAGGAGGGACTAGGACCTTC
-	16	-	TRBV4-1	TRBJ2-1	CASRARVGTTYNEQFF	TGCGCCAGCAGAGCGCGCGTCGGGACAACCTACAATGAGCAGTTCTTC